This TCR beta chain was recovered during a study of monozygotic twins with inflammatory bowel disease. General observations from the study: Among T cells, the various subtypes were not distinguishable. Especially where disease activity was present, IBD patients had fewer clonotypes in common with others than healthy twins did.

This CDR3 is built from 15 residues. Germline V gives CDR1 SGHDT, CDR2 YYEEEE. As regards this clonotype: Its antigen is not known.

TCRdb re-analyzed the 5' RACE reads; it lists each CDR3 protein once, without DNA. This table lists some 210,000 distinct CDR3 sequences. The chain has TRBV5-6 and TRBJ2-7. The sequenced sample was blood. This TCR came from a human donor with ulcerative colitis or Crohn's disease, or a healthy co-twin of an affected twin (not recorded which). CDR3 region: CASSLVDRSPYEQYF. The entire variable domain, with the rest obtained from reference TRBV5-6 and TRBJ2-7, is as follows: DAGVTQSPTHLIKTRGQQVTLRCSPKSGHDTVSWYQQALGQGPQFIFQYYEEEERQRGNFPDRFSGHQFPNYSSELNVNALLLGDSALYLCASSLVDRSPYEQYFGPGTRLTVT.